The 2 T cell receptor beta chains below were found in one sample sequenced in a study of blood T cell repertoires in COVID-19. Produced via immunoSEQ multiplex PCR; TCRdb's table is partial and in-frame only. Here the sample spans more than 100,000 clones, less than 90% being singletons. The sequenced sample consisted of peripheral blood. The receptors come from a man older than 75 with acute or convalescent COVID-19.

The rearrangement links TRBV7-2 to TRBJ1-1; a weak D match, TRBD1 (6 bases). V was cut by 5 bases and J by 7 bases, with 14 bases left in between. This CDR3 is built from 13 residues. CDR1 SGHTA and CDR2 FQGNSA come from the germline V gene. CDR3 coding DNA: TGTGCCAGCAGCCAGGGACAAAGAAGTGAAGCTTTCTTT. This codes for CASSQGQRSEAFF.

The chain couples TRBV29-1 to TRBJ2-2; D is undetermined. V was cut by 7 bases and J by 1 base, with 13 bases left in between. The length of the CDR3 is 14 residues. Germline CDR1 reads SQVTM; CDR2 reads ANQGSEA. CDR3 loop: CSAISRLNTGELFF. In nucleotides, the CDR3 is TGCAGCGCCATATCCAGATTGAACACCGGGGAGCTGTTTTTT.